This passage covers 9 T cell receptor beta chains from one sample sequenced in a study of blood T cell repertoires in COVID-19 (dated by TCRdb to the early 2020s). The library was built by means of the immunoSEQ multiplex PCR assay. TCRdb stores this immuneACCESS table with in-frame sequences only. Part of the clones is absent; in the studies checked, under half of the shortfall reflects unresolved V genes, and no reason is known for the rest. The sample data list about 110,000 clones, and around 81% of these were observed just once. The ten largest clones add up to roughly 4.1% of the sample. Sample: peripheral blood. These receptors originate from a woman in her 70s with acute or convalescent COVID-19.

The chain combines TRBV7-2 with TRBJ1-6; D possibly corresponds to TRBD1 (6 bases). Germline-derived CDR1 and CDR2 are SGHTA and FQGNSA. Trimming removed 3 bases at V and 7 bases at J, with 7 bases between. CDR3 length: 13 amino acids. Here the CDR3 reads CASSLQGNSPLHF. The CDR3 region has the DNA TGTGCCAGCAGCTTGCAGGGGAATTCACCCCTCCACTTT.

This clone occurred once. V gene TRBV4-2 combines with J gene TRBJ1-4, with TRBD1 matching over 8 bases. Germline CDR1 is LGHNA and CDR2 is YNFKEQ. The junction had 11 bases not matched to a gene; V was cut back by 0 bases and J by 8 bases. CDR3 length equals 17 residues. The CDR3: CASSQDAGRQGREKLFF. CDR3 in DNA: TGTGCCAGCAGCCAAGATGCGGGAAGACAGGGGAGAGAAAAACTGTTTTTT.

The chain joins TRBV29-1 to TRBJ2-4, with D possibly matching TRBD1 (6 bases). Trimming took 7 bases from V and 0 from J, leaving 13 bases between them. CDR3 length equals 14 residues. Per germline, CDR1 SQVTM and CDR2 ANQGSEA. The chain's CDR3 is CSGVQGGAKNIQYF. CDR3 DNA sequence: TGCAGCGGTGTACAGGGTGGAGCCAAAAACATTCAGTACTTC.

This clone appeared many times. The chain combines TRBV9 with TRBJ1-3, with a weak D call TRBD1 (5 bases). There are 19 residues in the CDR3. V was clipped by 4 bases and J by 2 bases, with 25 bases between them. CDR1 SGDLS and CDR2 YYNGEE come from the germline V gene. The CDR3 here is CASSPSTQFSTGPGNTIYF. CDR3 nucleotides: TGTGCCAGCAGCCCCTCGACGCAATTCTCTACAGGACCTGGAAACACCATATATTTT.

The V call is TRBV4-1, the J call TRBJ2-7; 7 bases match TRBD2. With 1 base clipped from V and 2 bases from J, the junction kept 8 bases outside the gene matches. The CDR3 totals 16 residues. CDR1 and CDR2 (germline): MGHRA, YSYEKL. The CDR3, as DNA: TGCGCCAGCAGCCAAGGGGGCGGGACTACCACCTACGAGCAGTACTTC. Translation: CASSQGGGTTTYEQYF.

This clone was detected a few times. The chain is built from TRBV10-1 and TRBJ1-5; D gene ambiguous. The CDR3 runs 17 residues. Trimming cost V 0 bases and J 3 bases, with 15 bases left between them. The germline V gene has CDR1 WNHNN and CDR2 SYGVQD (reference sequence). CDR3 DNA sequence: TGCGCCAGCAGTGAGTCCCCGGGAGGAGGGTCCAATCAGCCCCAGCATTTT. This translates into CASSESPGGGSNQPQHF.

This clone was seen just once. V is TRBV27 and J is TRBJ2-7, with 7 nucleotides matching TRBD1. CDR3 length: 16 amino acids. The germline V gene encodes CDR1 MNHEY and CDR2 SMNVEV (reference sequence). The V gene end was trimmed by 6 bases and the J gene end by 2 bases; junction bases not matched to a gene: 13. CDR3 coding DNA: TGTGCCAGCAGCATGCGAATGACAGGGCCTCCCTACGAGCAGTACTTC. Translation: CASSMRMTGPPYEQYF.

Here the CDR3 reads CASSQTGSGYGYTF. The CDR3, as DNA: TGTGCCAGCAGTCAGACAGGGTCAGGCTATGGCTACACCTTC. The chain links TRBV6-1 to TRBJ1-2; 7 positions match TRBD1. V shed 5 bases, J shed 4 bases, and the junction held 7 bases outside the gene matches. This CDR3 region has 14 residues. Germline V gives CDR1 MNHNS, CDR2 SASEGT.

The chain links TRBV10-3 to TRBJ1-2, with 9 bases aligning to TRBD1. V dropped 8 bases and J dropped 4; count of bases not matched to a gene: 5. Germline V gene sequence: CDR1 ENHRY, CDR2 SYGVKD. CDR3 length: 13 amino acids. The CDR3 region has the DNA TGTGCCATCCCGGGACAGGGAATCTATGGCTACACCTTC. Amino acid sequence: CAIPGQGIYGYTF.